Listed here are 11 T cell receptor beta chains from one sample, sequenced in a study of vaccination and CD4 T cells after COVID-19. Their target antigens are unknown. Specified treatment: roughly nine-day PBMC culture with coronavirus spike peptide pools or control peptides (ViraFEST assay). Sequence data for DNA of cultured CD4+ T cells were generated by the Oncomine TCR Beta short-read assay. Using its own MiXCR run on the PCR reads, TCRdb lists one record per CDR3 protein. The table records fewer than 12,000 distinct CDR3 sequences, about 40% of them present only once. Sequenced sample: CD4+ T cells from blood, cultured in vitro. These receptor sequences come from a human donor who had recovered from COVID-19.

The chain combines TRBV6-1 with TRBJ2-4; 16 bases are shared with TRBD2. With V trimmed by 6 bases and J by 9 bases, 5 bases remained unmatched. The V gene's germline CDR1 is MNHNS and CDR2 SASEGT. CDR3 size: 15 residues. The DNA for the CDR3 is TGTGCCAGCAGGGGACTAGCGGGGGGGAGTGGCATTCAGTACTTC. This gives the protein CASRGLAGGSGIQYF.

Worth noting for this clonotype: One junction end does not reproduce the germline sequence, and a read error may be involved. This chain uses TRBV6-1 with TRBJ2-2; TRBD1 agrees at 9 bases. There are 17 residues in the CDR3. From germline, CDR1 is MNHNS and CDR2 SASEGT. The CDR3 DNA is TGTGCCAGCAGTGGATTTCCTGGGACAGGGAACCCCGGGGAGCTGTTTTTT. This encodes CASSGFPGTGNPGELFF.

The chain couples TRBV7-6 to TRBJ2-1; 12 bases match TRBD2. The germline V gene has CDR1 SGHVS and CDR2 FNYEAQ. The V and J ends lost 1 base and 8 bases, in that order; junction bases with no gene match: 12. This CDR3 is 18 amino acids long. This CDR3 reads CASSLVASGGGTSYEQFF. CDR3 sequence (DNA): TGTGCCAGCAGCTTAGTTGCTAGCGGGGGGGGTACCTCGTATGAGCAGTTCTTC.

V gene TRBV6-1 combines with J gene TRBJ2-7; TRBD1 matches at 8 bases. The CDR3 is made up of 14 amino acids. The J segment lost 2 bases and the V segment lost 1 base, leaving 1 base of the junction unmatched. Germline CDR1 and CDR2: MNHNS and SASEGT. The CDR3 region has the DNA TGTGCCAGCAGTGAAGGGGGACAGGCCTACGAGCAGTACTTC. It yields the protein CASSEGGQAYEQYF.

This clonotype ranks as large. CDR3 residues: CASSSRQGQGYTF. As DNA, the CDR3 is TGTGCCAGCAGTTCCCGACAGGGGCAAGGCTACACCTTC. The V and J genes are TRBV12-3 or TRBV12-4 and TRBJ1-2; 8 bases fit TRBD1. This CDR3 comprises 13 residues. Unmatched junction bases numbered 6, after V lost 4 bases and J lost 8 bases.

V is TRBV12-3 or TRBV12-4 and J is TRBJ2-6; D is uncertain. The V end lost 6 bases, the J end lost 0 bases, and 12 bases lay between the germline ends. The CDR3 is 16 residues long. CDR3 sequence reads: CASSRDGYSGANVLTF. The CDR3 coding sequence is TGTGCCAGCAGCCGAGACGGGTACTCTGGGGCCAACGTCCTGACTTTC.

This rearrangement joins TRBV19 to TRBJ1-1; D possibly corresponds to TRBD1 (5 bases). The CDR3 totals 15 residues. CDR1 and CDR2 (germline): LNHDA, SQIVND (reference sequence). V was trimmed by 3 bases and J by 0 bases, leaving 11 bases between them. The CDR3 spells CASSIGGGMNTEAFF. The CDR3 DNA sequence: TGTGCCAGTAGTATCGGGGGGGGAATGAACACTGAAGCTTTCTTT.

The V call is TRBV5-4, the J call TRBJ2-6, with 12 nucleotides matching TRBD1. Trimming took 1 base from V and 2 from J; bases not matched to a gene: 13. The germline V gene has CDR1 SGHNT and CDR2 YYREEE (reference sequence). The CDR3 contains 21 residues. The CDR3 protein is CASSLFPSSGQGAAGANVLTF. The DNA for the CDR3 is TGTGCCAGCAGCTTGTTCCCCTCCTCGGGACAGGGGGCTGCTGGGGCCAACGTCCTGACTTTC.

V usage is TRBV7-2 and J usage is TRBJ1-2; no reliable D call. Between the trimmed V and J ends, which lost 5 bases and 6 bases, there was a span of 16 bases. CDR3 length: 14 amino acids. Germline assignment: CDR1 SGHTA and CDR2 FQGNSA. This CDR3 is CASSEGLGGNGYTF. CDR3 bases: TGTGCCAGCAGCGAAGGCTTGGGAGGGAATGGCTACACCTTC.

This chain uses TRBV29-1 with TRBJ1-5, with 9 bases identical to TRBD1. V was clipped by 2 bases and J by 6 bases; unmatched bases: 5. Germline lookup yields CDR1 SQVTM and CDR2 ANQGSEA. The CDR3 contains 14 residues. CDR3 region: CSVERTGVSQPQHF. CDR3 coding DNA: TGCAGCGTTGAAAGGACAGGGGTGAGTCAGCCCCAGCATTTT.

In this sample, this clonotype turned up a few times. The rearrangement uses TRBV2 and TRBJ2-1; 11 positions match TRBD1. The CDR3 sequence is 14 residues long. Germline V lookup: CDR1 SNHLY, CDR2 FYNNEI. With 10 bases clipped from V and 7 bases from J, the junction kept 9 bases outside the gene matches. DNA for the CDR3: TGTGCCACCCTAAGGGACAGGGGGTCTAATGAGCAGTTCTTC. Translated, it gives CATLRDRGSNEQFF.